This TCR beta chain was found in a study of radiation and T cells in renal cell carcinoma. Germline trimming cut 3 bases from V and 3 bases from J; bases unmatched to any gene: 4. The CDR3 length is 14 residues. Germline CDR1 reads SGHDT; CDR2 reads YYEEEE. Here immunoSEQ multiplex PCR was the method, and the copy in TCRdb shows in-frame clones only, minus some. Counted here are some 150,000 clones, roughly 90% occurring once; the ten biggest clones make up under 20%. Remarks on this clone: Its antigen is unknown.

General study points: Top tumor clonotypes rose in blood 2 weeks post-radiation, then contracted.

Time point denoted: blood 4 weeks post-SBRT, at nephrectomy. Treatment meaning: 15 Gy SBRT to primary tumor, nephrectomy 4 weeks later. J is TRBJ1-2 and V is TRBV5-6; TRBD1 matches 8 bases. The clonotype originates from a woman aged 50 to 65 with renal cell carcinoma. The specimen comprised blood, sampled from a patient whose treatment included radiotherapy and nephrectomy. As DNA, the CDR3 is TGTGCCAGCAGCTGGACAGGGCTGTACTATGGCTACACCTTC. Protein: CASSWTGLYYGYTF.